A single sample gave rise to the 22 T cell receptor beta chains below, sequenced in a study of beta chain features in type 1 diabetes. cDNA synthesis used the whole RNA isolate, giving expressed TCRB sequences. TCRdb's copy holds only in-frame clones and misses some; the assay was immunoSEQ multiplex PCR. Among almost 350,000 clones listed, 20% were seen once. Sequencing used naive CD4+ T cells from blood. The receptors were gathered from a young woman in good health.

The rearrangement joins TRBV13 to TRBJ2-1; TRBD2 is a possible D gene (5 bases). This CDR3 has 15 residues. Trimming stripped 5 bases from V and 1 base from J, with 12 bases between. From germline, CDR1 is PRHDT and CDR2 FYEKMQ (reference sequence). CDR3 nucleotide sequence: TGTGCCAGCAGCCCCAGAGGCGGGTCCTACAATGAGCAGTTCTTC. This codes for CASSPRGGSYNEQFF.

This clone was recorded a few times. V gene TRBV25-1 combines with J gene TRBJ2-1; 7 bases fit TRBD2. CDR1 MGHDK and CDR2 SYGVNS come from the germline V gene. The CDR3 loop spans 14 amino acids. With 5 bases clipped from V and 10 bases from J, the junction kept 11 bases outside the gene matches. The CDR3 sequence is CASSPPGGNREQFF. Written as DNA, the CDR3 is TGTGCCAGCAGTCCTCCCGGGGGGAACAGGGAGCAGTTCTTC. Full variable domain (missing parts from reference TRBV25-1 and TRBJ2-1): EADIYQTPRYLVIGTGKKITLECSQTMGHDKMYWYQQDPGMELHLIHYSYGVNSTEKGDLSSESTVSRIRTEHFPLTLESARPSHTSQYLCASSPPGGNREQFFGPGTRLTVL.

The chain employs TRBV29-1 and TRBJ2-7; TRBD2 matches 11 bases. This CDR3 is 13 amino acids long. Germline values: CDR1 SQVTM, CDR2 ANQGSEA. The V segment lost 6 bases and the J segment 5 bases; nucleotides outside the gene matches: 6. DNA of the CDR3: TGCAGCGTGAGGGCTAGCGGGGGGAACGAGCAGTACTTC. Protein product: CSVRASGGNEQYF.

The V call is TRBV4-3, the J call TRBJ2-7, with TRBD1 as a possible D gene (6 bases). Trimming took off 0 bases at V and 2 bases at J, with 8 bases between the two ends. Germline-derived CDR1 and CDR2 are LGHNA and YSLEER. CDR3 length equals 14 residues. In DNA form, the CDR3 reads TGCGCCAGCAGCCAAGATCAGGGGCCCTACGAGCAGTACTTC. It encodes CASSQDQGPYEQYF.

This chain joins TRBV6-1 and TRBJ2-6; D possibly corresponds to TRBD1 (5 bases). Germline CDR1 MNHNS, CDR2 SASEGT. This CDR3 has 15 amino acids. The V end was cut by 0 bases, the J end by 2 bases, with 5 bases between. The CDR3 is CASSEAGAGANVLTF. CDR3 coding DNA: TGTGCCAGCAGTGAAGCAGGGGCTGGGGCCAACGTCCTGACTTTC.

CDR3 nucleotide sequence: TGTGCCTGGAGTGTAACGACAGGGGGCCATCAGCCCCAGCATTTT. It codes for CAWSVTTGGHQPQHF. This chain joins TRBV30 and TRBJ1-5; 10 nucleotides match TRBD1. CDR3 length equals 15 residues. V gave up 0 bases and J gave up 5 bases; unmatched junction bases: 4. The germline gives CDR1 GTSNPN, CDR2 SVGIG (reference sequence).

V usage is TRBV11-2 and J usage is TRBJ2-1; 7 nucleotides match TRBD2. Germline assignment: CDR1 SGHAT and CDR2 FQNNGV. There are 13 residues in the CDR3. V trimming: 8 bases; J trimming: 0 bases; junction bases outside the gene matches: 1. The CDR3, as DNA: TGTGCCAGCCCGGGGGGCTCCTACAATGAGCAGTTCTTC. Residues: CASPGGSYNEQFF. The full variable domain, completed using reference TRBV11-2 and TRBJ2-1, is EAGVAQSPRYKIIEKRQSVAFWCNPISGHATLYWYQQILGQGPKLLIQFQNNGVVDDSQLPKDRFSAERLKGVDSTLKIQPAKLEDSAVYLCASPGGSYNEQFFGPGTRLTVL.

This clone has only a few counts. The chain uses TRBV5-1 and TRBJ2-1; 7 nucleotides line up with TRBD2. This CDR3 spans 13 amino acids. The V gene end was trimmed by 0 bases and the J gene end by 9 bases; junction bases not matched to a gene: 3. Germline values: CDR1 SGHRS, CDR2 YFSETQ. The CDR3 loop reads CASSLGGGGEQFF. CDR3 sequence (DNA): TGCGCCAGCAGCTTGGGGGGCGGGGGTGAGCAGTTCTTC. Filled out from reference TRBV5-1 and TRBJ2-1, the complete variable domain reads KAGVTQTPRYLIKTRGQQVTLSCSPISGHRSVSWYQQTPGQGLQFLFEYFSETQRNKGNFPGRFSGRQFSNSRSEMNVSTLELGDSALYLCASSLGGGGEQFFGPGTRLTVL.

CDR3 in amino acids: CAWNGGEVSGELFF. CDR3 coding DNA: TGTGCCTGGAACGGGGGTGAGGTGTCCGGGGAGCTGTTTTTT. V gene TRBV30 combines with J gene TRBJ2-2, with a weak D call TRBD2 (6 bases). Germline V CDR1 and CDR2: GTSNPN, SVGIG (reference sequence). The CDR3 spans 14 residues. With 4 bases removed from V and 6 bases from J, the gap between germline ends came to 15 bases.

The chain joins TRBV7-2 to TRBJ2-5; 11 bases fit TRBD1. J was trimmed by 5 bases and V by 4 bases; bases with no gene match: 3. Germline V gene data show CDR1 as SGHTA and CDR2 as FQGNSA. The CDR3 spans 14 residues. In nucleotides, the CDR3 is TGTGCCAGCAGCTGGGACAGGGGGACGGAGACCCAGTACTTC. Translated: CASSWDRGTETQYF.

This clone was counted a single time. CDR3 DNA sequence: TGTGCCAGCAGTTTACAGGGGGAGGGTTCACCCCTCCACTTT. It is translated as CASSLQGEGSPLHF. The chain uses TRBV6-6 and TRBJ1-6; 8 bases fit TRBD1. The CDR3 has 14 amino acids. Trimming removed 4 bases from V and 9 bases from J; junction bases left unmatched: 5. CDR1 is MNHNY, CDR2 SVGAGI, per germline (reference sequence).

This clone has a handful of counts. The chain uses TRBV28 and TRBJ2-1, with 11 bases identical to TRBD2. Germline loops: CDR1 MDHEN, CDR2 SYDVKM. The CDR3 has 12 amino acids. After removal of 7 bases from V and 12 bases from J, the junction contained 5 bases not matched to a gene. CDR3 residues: CASTFTSGGQFF. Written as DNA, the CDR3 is TGTGCCAGCACATTCACTAGCGGGGGGCAGTTCTTC.

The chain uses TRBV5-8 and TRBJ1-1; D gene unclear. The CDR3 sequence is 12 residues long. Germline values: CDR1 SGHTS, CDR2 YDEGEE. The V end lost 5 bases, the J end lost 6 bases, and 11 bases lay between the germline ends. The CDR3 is CASSFEGPEAFF. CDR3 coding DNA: TGTGCCAGCAGTTTCGAGGGTCCTGAAGCTTTCTTT. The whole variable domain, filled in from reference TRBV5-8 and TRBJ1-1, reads EAGVTQSPTHLIKTRGQQATLRCSPISGHTSVYWYQQALGLGLQFLLWYDEGEERNRGNFPPRFSGRQFPNYSSELNVNALELEDSALYLCASSFEGPEAFFGQGTRLTVV.

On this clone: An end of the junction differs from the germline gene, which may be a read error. The CDR3 bases are TGTGCTAGCAGCCCCGGTTCGGGAGAAGAGACCCAGTACTTC. Amino acid sequence: CASSPGSGEETQYF. The chain joins TRBV7-7 to TRBJ2-5; D is perhaps TRBD2 (6 bases). CDR1 is SSHAT and CDR2 is FNYEAQ in the germline V gene (reference sequence). The CDR3 sequence is 14 residues long.

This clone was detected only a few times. For the CDR3, the DNA is TGTGCCAGCAGCCCGCAGGCAGGCCTCCAAGAGACCCAGTACTTC. Translating gives CASSPQAGLQETQYF. The chain employs TRBV5-6 and TRBJ2-5; D remains ambiguous. Germline V gene sequence: CDR1 SGHDT, CDR2 YYEEEE. This CDR3 has 15 amino acids. The germline V and J ends were trimmed by 4 bases and 1 base, with 14 bases remaining between them.

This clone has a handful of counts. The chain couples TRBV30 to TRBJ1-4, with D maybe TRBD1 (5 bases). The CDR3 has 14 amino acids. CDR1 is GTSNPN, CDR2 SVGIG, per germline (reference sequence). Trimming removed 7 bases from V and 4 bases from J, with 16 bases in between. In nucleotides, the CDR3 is TGTGCCTCTGCTCGCGGACACCGTAATGAAAAACTGTTTTTT. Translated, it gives CASARGHRNEKLFF.

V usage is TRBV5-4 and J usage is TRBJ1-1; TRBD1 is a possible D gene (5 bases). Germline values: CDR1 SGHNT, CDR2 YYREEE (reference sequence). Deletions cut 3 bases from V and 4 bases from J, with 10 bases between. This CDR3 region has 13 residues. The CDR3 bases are TGTGCCAGCAGCTCACGCGACAGCACTGAAGCTTTCTTT. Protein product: CASSSRDSTEAFF. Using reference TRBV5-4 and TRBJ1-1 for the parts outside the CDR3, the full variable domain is ETGVTQSPTHLIKTRGQQVTLRCSSQSGHNTVSWYQQALGQGPQFIFQYYREEENGRGNFPPRFSGLQFPNYSSELNVNALELDDSALYLCASSSRDSTEAFFGQGTRLTVV.

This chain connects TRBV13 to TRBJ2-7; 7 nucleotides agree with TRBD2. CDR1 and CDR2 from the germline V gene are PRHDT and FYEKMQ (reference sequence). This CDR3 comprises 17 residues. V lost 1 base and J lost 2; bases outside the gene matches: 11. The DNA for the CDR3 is TGTGCCAGCAGCTTAGTTGGTTTGGGAGGGACTACCTACGAGCAGTACTTC. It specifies CASSLVGLGGTTYEQYF.

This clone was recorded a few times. This chain's CDR3 is CASTPMGWDRGEKLFF. The DNA of the CDR3 is TGCGCCAGCACCCCCATGGGTTGGGACAGGGGCGAAAAACTGTTTTTT. The genes are TRBV4-3 and TRBJ1-4, with 10 nucleotides matching TRBD1. Germline CDR1 LGHNA, CDR2 YSLEER. The CDR3 has 16 residues. V lost 7 bases, J lost 8 bases, and 13 bases stayed unmatched.

The DNA of the CDR3 is TGTGCCAGCAGCCCCTTGGGACTAGCGGGAGCCTACAATGAGCAGTTCTTC. Protein sequence: CASSPLGLAGAYNEQFF. The V gene is TRBV7-2, the J gene TRBJ2-1, with 14 bases aligning to TRBD2. CDR1 and CDR2 from the germline V gene are SGHTA and FQGNSA. V gave up 5 bases and J gave up 2 bases; unmatched junction bases: 5. The CDR3 extends over 17 amino acids.

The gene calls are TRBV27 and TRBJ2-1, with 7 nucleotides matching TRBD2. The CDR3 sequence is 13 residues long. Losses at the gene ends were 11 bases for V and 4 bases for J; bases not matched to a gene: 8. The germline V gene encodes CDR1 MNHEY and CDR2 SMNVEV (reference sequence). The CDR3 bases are TGTGCCTCGGGGGGAACGCGGTACAATGAGCAGTTCTTC. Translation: CASGGTRYNEQFF.

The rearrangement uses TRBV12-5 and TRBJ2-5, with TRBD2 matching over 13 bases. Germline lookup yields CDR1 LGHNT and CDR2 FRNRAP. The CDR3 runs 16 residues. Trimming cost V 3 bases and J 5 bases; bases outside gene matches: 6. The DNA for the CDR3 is TGTGCTAGTGGTTTCGGACTAGCGGGGGTCTGGGAGACCCAGTACTTC. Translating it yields CASGFGLAGVWETQYF. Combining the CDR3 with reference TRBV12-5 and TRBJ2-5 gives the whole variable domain DARVTQTPRHKVTEMGQEVTMRCQPILGHNTVFWYRQTMMQGLELLAYFRNRAPLDDSGMPKDRFSAEMPDATLATLKIQPSEPRDSAVYFCASGFGLAGVWETQYFGPGTRLLVL.